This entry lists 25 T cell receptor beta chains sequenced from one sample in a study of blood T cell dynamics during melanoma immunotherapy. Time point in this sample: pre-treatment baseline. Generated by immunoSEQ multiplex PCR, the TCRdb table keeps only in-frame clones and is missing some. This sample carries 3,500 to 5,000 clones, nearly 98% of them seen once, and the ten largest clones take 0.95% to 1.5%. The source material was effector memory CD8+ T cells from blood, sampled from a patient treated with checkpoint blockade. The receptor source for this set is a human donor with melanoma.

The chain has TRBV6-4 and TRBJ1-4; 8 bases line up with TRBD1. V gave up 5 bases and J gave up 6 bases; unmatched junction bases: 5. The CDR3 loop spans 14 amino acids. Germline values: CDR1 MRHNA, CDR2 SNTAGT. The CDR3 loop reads CASSPRGLDEKLFF. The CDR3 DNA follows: TGTGCCAGCAGTCCCAGGGGGCTTGATGAAAAACTGTTTTTT.

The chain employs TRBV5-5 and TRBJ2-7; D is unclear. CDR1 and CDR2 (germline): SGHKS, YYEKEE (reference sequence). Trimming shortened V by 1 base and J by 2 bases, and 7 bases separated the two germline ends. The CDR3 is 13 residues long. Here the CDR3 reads CASSLQIPYEQYF. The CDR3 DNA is TGTGCCAGCAGCTTGCAGATCCCCTACGAGCAGTACTTC.

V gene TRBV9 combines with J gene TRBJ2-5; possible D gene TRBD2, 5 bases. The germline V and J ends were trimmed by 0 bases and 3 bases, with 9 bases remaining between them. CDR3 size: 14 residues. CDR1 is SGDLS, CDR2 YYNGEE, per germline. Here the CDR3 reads CASSVGGFKETQYF. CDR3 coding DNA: TGTGCCAGCAGCGTAGGAGGGTTTAAAGAGACCCAGTACTTC.

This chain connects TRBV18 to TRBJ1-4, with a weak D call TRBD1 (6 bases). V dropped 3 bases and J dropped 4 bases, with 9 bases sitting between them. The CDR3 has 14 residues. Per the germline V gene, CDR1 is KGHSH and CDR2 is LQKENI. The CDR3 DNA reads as TGTGCCAGCTCACCGGGCAGGGGTAATGAAAAACTGTTTTTT. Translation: CASSPGRGNEKLFF.

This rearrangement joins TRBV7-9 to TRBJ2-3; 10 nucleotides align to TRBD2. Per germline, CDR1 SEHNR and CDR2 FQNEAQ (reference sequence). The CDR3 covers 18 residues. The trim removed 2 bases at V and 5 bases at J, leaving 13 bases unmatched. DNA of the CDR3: TGTGCCAGCAGCTTACCATTAGGACTAGCGGAGGGGGGAGATACGCAGTATTTT. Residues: CASSLPLGLAEGGDTQYF. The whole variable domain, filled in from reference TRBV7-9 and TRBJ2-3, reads DTGVSQNPRHKITKRGQNVTFRCDPISEHNRLYWYRQTLGQGPEFLTYFQNEAQLEKSRLLSDRFSAERPKGSFSTLEIQRTEQGDSAMYLCASSLPLGLAEGGDTQYFGPGTRLTVL.

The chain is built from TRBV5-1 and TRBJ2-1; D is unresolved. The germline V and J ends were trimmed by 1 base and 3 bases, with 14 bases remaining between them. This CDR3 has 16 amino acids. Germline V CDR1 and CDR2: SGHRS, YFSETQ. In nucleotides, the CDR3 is TGCGCCAGCAGCTTGAGGCAGGCGACCGTCTACAATGAGCAGTTCTTC. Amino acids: CASSLRQATVYNEQFF.

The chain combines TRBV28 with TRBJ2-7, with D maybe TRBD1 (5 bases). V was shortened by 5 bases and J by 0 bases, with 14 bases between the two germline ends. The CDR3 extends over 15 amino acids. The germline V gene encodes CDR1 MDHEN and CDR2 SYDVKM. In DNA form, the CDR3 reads TGTGCCAGCAGTCTAGGTCAGGGCAGCTCCTACGAGCAGTACTTC. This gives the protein CASSLGQGSSYEQYF.

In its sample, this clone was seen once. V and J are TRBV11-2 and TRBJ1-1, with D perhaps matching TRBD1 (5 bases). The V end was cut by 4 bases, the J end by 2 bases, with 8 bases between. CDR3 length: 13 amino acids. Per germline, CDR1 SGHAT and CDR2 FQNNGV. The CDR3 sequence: CASSSGPNTEAFF. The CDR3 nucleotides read TGTGCCAGCAGCTCGGGGCCTAACACTGAAGCTTTCTTT. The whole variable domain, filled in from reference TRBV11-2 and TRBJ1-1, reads EAGVAQSPRYKIIEKRQSVAFWCNPISGHATLYWYQQILGQGPKLLIQFQNNGVVDDSQLPKDRFSAERLKGVDSTLKIQPAKLEDSAVYLCASSSGPNTEAFFGQGTRLTVV.

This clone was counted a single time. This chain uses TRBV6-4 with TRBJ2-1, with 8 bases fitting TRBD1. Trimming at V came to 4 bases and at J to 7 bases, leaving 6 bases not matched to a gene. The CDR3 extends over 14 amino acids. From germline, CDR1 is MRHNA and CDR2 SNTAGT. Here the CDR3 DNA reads TGTGCCAGCAGTGTAGGGACAGGTTCGAATGAGCAGTTCTTC. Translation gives CASSVGTGSNEQFF.

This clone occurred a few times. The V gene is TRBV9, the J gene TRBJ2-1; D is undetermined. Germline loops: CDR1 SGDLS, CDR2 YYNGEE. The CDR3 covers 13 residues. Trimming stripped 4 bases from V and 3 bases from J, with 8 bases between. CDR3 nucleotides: TGTGCCAGCAGCTCCTGGGACTACAATGAGCAGTTCTTC. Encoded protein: CASSSWDYNEQFF.

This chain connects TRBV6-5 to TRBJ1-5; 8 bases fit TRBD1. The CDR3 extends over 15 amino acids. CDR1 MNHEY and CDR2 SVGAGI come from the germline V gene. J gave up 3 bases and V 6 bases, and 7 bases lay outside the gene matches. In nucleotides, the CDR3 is TGTGCCAGCAGCCCGATGGACAGGGCCAATCAGCCCCAGCATTTT. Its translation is CASSPMDRANQPQHF.

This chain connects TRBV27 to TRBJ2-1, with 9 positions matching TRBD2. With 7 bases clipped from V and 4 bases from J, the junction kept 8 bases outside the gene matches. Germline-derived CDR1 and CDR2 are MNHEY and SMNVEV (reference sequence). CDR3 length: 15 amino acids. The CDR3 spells CASTLGLAGYNEQFF. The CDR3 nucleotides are TGTGCCAGCACCCTGGGACTAGCCGGGTACAATGAGCAGTTCTTC.

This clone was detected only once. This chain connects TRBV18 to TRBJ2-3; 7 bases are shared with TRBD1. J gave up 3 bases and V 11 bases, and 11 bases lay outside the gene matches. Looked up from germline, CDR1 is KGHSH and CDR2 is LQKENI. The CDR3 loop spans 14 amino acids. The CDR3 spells CASLSGTETDTQYF. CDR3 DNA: TGTGCCTCCCTCAGTGGGACAGAAACAGATACGCAGTATTTT.

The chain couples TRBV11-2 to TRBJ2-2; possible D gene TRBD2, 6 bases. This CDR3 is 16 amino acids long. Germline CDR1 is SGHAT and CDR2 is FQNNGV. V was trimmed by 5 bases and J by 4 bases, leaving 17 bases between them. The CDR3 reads CASSDGYPRGTGELFF. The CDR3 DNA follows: TGTGCCAGCAGCGACGGATATCCGCGGGGCACCGGGGAGCTGTTTTTT.

CDR3 sequence (DNA): TGCAGCGTTGCGCGGGAGTCGGGGGGCTACACCTTC. Translation: CSVARESGGYTF. The chain links TRBV29-1 to TRBJ1-2, with D uncertain. Germline CDR1 reads SQVTM; CDR2 reads ANQGSEA. This CDR3 region has 12 residues. Trimming left V 4 bases short and J 8 bases short, with 14 bases between. The whole variable domain, filled in from reference TRBV29-1 and TRBJ1-2, reads SAVISQKPSRDICQRGTSLTIQCQVDSQVTMMFWYRQQPGQSLTLIATANQGSEATYESGFVIDKFPISRPNLTFSTLTVSNMSPEDSSIYLCSVARESGGYTFGSGTRLTVV.

CDR3 region: CASSSRAVNEQFF. The CDR3 DNA reads TGTGCCAGCAGCTCCCGAGCGGTTAATGAGCAGTTCTTC. The chain couples TRBV6-5 to TRBJ2-1; weak D call: TRBD2 (5 bases). The germline V gene has CDR1 MNHEY and CDR2 SVGAGI. The CDR3 is 13 amino acids. Between the trimmed V and J ends, which lost 6 bases and 7 bases, there was a span of 13 bases.

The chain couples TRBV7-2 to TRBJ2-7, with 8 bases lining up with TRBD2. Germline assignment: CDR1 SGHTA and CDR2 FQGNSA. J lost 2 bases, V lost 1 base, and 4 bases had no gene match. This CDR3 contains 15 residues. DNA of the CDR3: TGTGCCAGCAGCTTAGGAGCGGGACTAGCCTACGAGCAGTACTTC. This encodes CASSLGAGLAYEQYF.

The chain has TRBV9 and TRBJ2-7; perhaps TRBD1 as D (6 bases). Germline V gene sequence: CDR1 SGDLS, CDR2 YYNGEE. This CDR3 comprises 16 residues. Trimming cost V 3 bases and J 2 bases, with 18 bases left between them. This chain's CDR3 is CASSGHYREGAYEQYF. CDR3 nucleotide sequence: TGTGCCAGCAGCGGGCACTACAGGGAAGGCGCCTACGAGCAGTACTTC.

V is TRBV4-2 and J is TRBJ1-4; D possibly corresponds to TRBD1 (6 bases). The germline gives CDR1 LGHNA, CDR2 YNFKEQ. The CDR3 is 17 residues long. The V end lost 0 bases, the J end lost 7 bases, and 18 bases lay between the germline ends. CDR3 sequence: CASSQEGVGAWGEKLFF. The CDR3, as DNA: TGTGCCAGCAGCCAAGAAGGGGTGGGGGCTTGGGGTGAAAAACTGTTTTTT.

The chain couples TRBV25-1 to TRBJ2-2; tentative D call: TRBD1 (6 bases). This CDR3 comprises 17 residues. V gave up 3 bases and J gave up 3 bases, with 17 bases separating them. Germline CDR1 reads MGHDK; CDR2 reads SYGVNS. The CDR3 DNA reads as TGTGCCAGCAGTGAGACCCGACAGGAGCCTTACACCGGGGAGCTGTTTTTT. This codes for CASSETRQEPYTGELFF.

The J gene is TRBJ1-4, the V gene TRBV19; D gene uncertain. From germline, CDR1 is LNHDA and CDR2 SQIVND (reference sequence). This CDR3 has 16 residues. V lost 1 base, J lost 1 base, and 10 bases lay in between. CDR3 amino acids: CASSIGVDLTNEKLFF. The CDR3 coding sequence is TGTGCCAGTAGTATAGGCGTAGACCTAACTAATGAAAAACTGTTTTTT. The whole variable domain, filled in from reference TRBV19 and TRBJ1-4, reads DGGITQSPKYLFRKEGQNVTLSCEQNLNHDAMYWYRQDPGQGLRLIYYSQIVNDFQKGDIAEGYSVSREKKESFPLTVTSAQKNPTAFYLCASSIGVDLTNEKLFFGSGTQLSVL.

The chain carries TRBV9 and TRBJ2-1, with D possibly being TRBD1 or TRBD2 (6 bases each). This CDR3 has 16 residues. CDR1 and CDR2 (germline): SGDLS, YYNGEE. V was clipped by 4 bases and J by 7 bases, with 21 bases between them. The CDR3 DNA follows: TGTGCCAGCAGCCCCGACCCGGGACTGACAGGTAATGAGCAGTTCTTC. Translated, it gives CASSPDPGLTGNEQFF.

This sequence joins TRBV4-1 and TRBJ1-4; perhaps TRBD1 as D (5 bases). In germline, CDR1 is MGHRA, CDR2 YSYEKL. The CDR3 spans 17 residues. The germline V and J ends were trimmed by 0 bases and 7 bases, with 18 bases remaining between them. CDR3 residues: CASSQDSYQGLGEKLFF. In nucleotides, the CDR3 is TGCGCCAGCAGCCAAGATTCGTATCAGGGATTGGGTGAAAAACTGTTTTTT.

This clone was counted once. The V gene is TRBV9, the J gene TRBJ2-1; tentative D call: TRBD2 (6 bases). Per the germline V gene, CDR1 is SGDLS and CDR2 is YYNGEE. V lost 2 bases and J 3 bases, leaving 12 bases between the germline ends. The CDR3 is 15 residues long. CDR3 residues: CASSVRDLDYNEQFF. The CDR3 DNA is TGTGCCAGCAGCGTCCGGGACTTAGACTACAATGAGCAGTTCTTC.

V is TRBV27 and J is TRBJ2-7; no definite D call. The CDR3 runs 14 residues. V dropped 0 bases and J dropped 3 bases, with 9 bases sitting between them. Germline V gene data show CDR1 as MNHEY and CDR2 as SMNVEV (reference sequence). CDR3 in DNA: TGTGCCAGCAGTTTATCGATCGGCAGCTACGAGCAGTACTTC. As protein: CASSLSIGSYEQYF.